Each of the 7 T cell receptor beta chains below was sequenced from the same sample in a study of cytomegalovirus exposure and HLA in healthy donors. The table came from immunoSEQ multiplex PCR; TCRdb's copy has only in-frame clones and leaves some out. The profile covers 130,000 to 150,000 clones, with roughly nine tenths appearing a single time and about 3.5% taken by the ten largest. Material: PBMCs. The receptors come from a woman between 18 and 29 years old in good health and CMV-seropositive.

This clone was counted a single time. Other DNA sequences within the sample encode an identical CDR3. This chain connects TRBV7-2 to TRBJ2-5; 12 bases agree with TRBD2. The germline V gene has CDR1 SGHTA and CDR2 FQGNSA. This CDR3 has 16 amino acids. V trimming: 1 base; J trimming: 5 bases; junction bases outside the gene matches: 5. The CDR3 DNA reads TGTGCCAGCAGCTTAGGACTAGCGGGAGATGGGGAGACCCAGTACTTC. Encoded protein: CASSLGLAGDGETQYF.

The chain couples TRBV29-1 to TRBJ2-3; possibly TRBD1 for D (5 bases). The CDR3 is 12 residues long. Trimming took off 3 bases at V and 3 bases at J, with 7 bases between the two ends. In germline, CDR1 is SQVTM, CDR2 ANQGSEA. CDR3 nucleotides: TGCAGCGTTGAGCAGGGTACAGATACGCAGTATTTT. It codes for CSVEQGTDTQYF.

This clone was seen more than once but under ten times. The chain employs TRBV5-1 and TRBJ2-1, with TRBD2 as a possible D gene (6 bases). The CDR3 runs to 16 residues. Trimming pared 1 base from V and 7 bases from J, leaving 18 bases between. Per the germline V gene, CDR1 is SGHRS and CDR2 is YFSETQ. DNA of the CDR3: TGCGCCAGCAGCTTGACTCTAGCGCCGCCGGGGAATGAGCAGTTCTTC. Translation gives CASSLTLAPPGNEQFF.

The chain is built from TRBV5-6 and TRBJ1-1; TRBD1 might be the D (6 bases). The CDR3 loop spans 13 amino acids. Trimming pared 3 bases from V and 2 bases from J, leaving 8 bases between. Germline lookup yields CDR1 SGHDT and CDR2 YYEEEE. The CDR3 here is CASSWTVNTEAFF. The CDR3 DNA reads TGTGCCAGCAGCTGGACAGTTAACACTGAAGCTTTCTTT.

This clone was counted once. The gene calls are TRBV12-5 and TRBJ2-7; D is possibly TRBD1 (5 bases). V lost 2 bases and J 2 bases, leaving 22 bases between the germline ends. The CDR3 extends over 18 amino acids. Germline CDR1 is LGHNT and CDR2 is FRNRAP. The CDR3 loop is CASGLLRGEYPKPYEQYF. The CDR3, as DNA: TGTGCTAGTGGTTTGTTAAGGGGCGAATATCCGAAACCCTACGAGCAGTACTTC.

The genes are TRBV7-9 and TRBJ2-6; 8 bases map to TRBD2. With 6 bases clipped from V and 2 bases from J, the junction kept 9 bases outside the gene matches. The CDR3 has 17 amino acids. From germline, CDR1 is SEHNR and CDR2 FQNEAQ (reference sequence). CDR3 DNA sequence: TGTGCCAGCAGACAGAGCGGGAGCGCCACTGGGGCCAACGTCCTGACTTTC. Residues: CASRQSGSATGANVLTF. Full variable domain (rest looked up from reference TRBV7-9 and TRBJ2-6): DTGVSQNPRHKITKRGQNVTFRCDPISEHNRLYWYRQTLGQGPEFLTYFQNEAQLEKSRLLSDRFSAERPKGSFSTLEIQRTEQGDSAMYLCASRQSGSATGANVLTFGAGSRLTVL.

This clone came up once. V gene TRBV5-4 combines with J gene TRBJ2-3, with 9 bases that match TRBD2. Germline V lookup: CDR1 SGHNT, CDR2 YYREEE (reference sequence). V lost 4 bases, J lost 5 bases, and 5 bases stayed unmatched. The CDR3 consists of 14 residues. The CDR3 sequence is CASSLGLAGDTQYF. The CDR3 DNA reads TGTGCCAGCAGCCTGGGACTAGCAGGAGATACGCAGTATTTT.